A selection of T cell receptor beta chains follows, all from one sample in a study of neurological immune-mediated disorders. TCRdb re-derived calls from the 5' RACE reads in MiXCR, one entry per CDR3 protein. The sample lists over 35,000 distinct CDR3 sequences; 2.5% were seen once. The sequenced sample was PBMCs. The receptors were sampled from a man aged 25-45 years with multiple sclerosis. The CDR3 runs from the conserved cysteine through the conserved F or W. A D gene is named only where the DNA matches it firmly. Expanded clones get a size class; other rows say once, few or many, or leave the size out.

CDR3aa: CSAPPRVEREGYTF; CDR3nt: TGCAGTGCCCCCCCAAGGGTAGAGCGGGAAGGCTACACCTTC; abundance: many; d_gene: -; j_gene: TRBJ1-2; v_gene: TRBV20-1
CDR3aa: CASSQGLDSDGDTQYF; CDR3nt: TGTGCCAGCAGCCAAGGGTTGGACTCGGATGGGGATACGCAGTATTTT; abundance: many; d_gene: -; j_gene: TRBJ2-3; v_gene: TRBV4-2
CDR3aa: CASSPVPRDNYGYTF; CDR3nt: TGTGCCAGCAGCCCAGTCCCAAGGGATAACTATGGCTACACCTTC; abundance: many; d_gene: -; j_gene: TRBJ1-2; v_gene: TRBV9
CDR3aa: CASSTHPRVAGELFF; CDR3nt: TGTGCCAGCAGCACCCATCCGAGGGTTGCCGGGGAGCTGTTTTTT; abundance: many; d_gene: -; j_gene: TRBJ2-2; v_gene: TRBV11-2
CDR3aa: CASSIAPPGSVGYNEQFF; CDR3nt: TGCGCCAGCAGCATTGCACCTCCAGGGTCAGTCGGCTACAATGAGCAGTTCTTC; abundance: many; d_gene: -; j_gene: TRBJ2-1; v_gene: TRBV5-1
CDR3aa: CASSQGITSGGANVLTF; CDR3nt: TGCGCCAGCAGCCAAGGCATAACTAGTGGTGGGGCCAACGTCCTGACTTTC; abundance: many; d_gene: -; j_gene: TRBJ2-6; v_gene: TRBV4-3
CDR3aa: CASRGLAGDYNEQFF; CDR3nt: TGTGCCAGCAGGGGACTAGCGGGGGACTACAATGAGCAGTTCTTC; abundance: many; d_gene: TRBD2; j_gene: TRBJ2-1; v_gene: TRBV6-1
CDR3aa: CASQTGGNGYTF; CDR3nt: TGTGCCTCGCAGACAGGGGGAAATGGCTACACCTTC; abundance: few; d_gene: TRBD1; j_gene: TRBJ1-2; v_gene: TRBV10-3
CDR3aa: CASSLGAGMAYEQYF; CDR3nt: TGTGCCAGCAGCTTAGGGGCCGGGATGGCCTACGAGCAGTACTTC; abundance: many; d_gene: -; j_gene: TRBJ2-7; v_gene: TRBV7-2
CDR3aa: CASSQDTKRGEETQYF; CDR3nt: TGCGCCAGCAGCCAAGATACGAAGCGGGGGGAAGAGACCCAGTACTTC; abundance: many; d_gene: TRBD2; j_gene: TRBJ2-5; v_gene: TRBV4-1
CDR3aa: CASSLSTGELFF; CDR3nt: TGTGCCAGCAGCTTATCGACCGGGGAGCTGTTTTTT; abundance: many; d_gene: -; j_gene: TRBJ2-2; v_gene: TRBV7-9
CDR3aa: CASSYRDPSDTQYF; CDR3nt: TGTGCCAGCAGTTACCGGGACCCATCAGATACGCAGTATTTT; abundance: medium-sized; d_gene: -; j_gene: TRBJ2-3; v_gene: TRBV6-2/TRBV6-3
CDR3aa: CASSYSGSTYNEQFF; CDR3nt: TGTGCCAGCAGTTATAGCGGGTCTACCTACAATGAGCAGTTCTTC; abundance: many; d_gene: TRBD2; j_gene: TRBJ2-1; v_gene: TRBV6-5
CDR3aa: CASRYLGPWALNTEAFF; CDR3nt: TGTGCCAGCAGGTATCTCGGGCCGTGGGCCCTGAACACTGAAGCTTTCTTT; abundance: many; d_gene: -; j_gene: TRBJ1-1; v_gene: TRBV12-3/TRBV12-4
CDR3aa: CASSPQGWRANTEAFF; CDR3nt: TGTGCCAGCAGCCCCCAAGGGTGGAGGGCGAACACTGAAGCTTTCTTT; abundance: -; d_gene: -; j_gene: TRBJ1-1; v_gene: TRBV7-9
CDR3aa: CASSSYRGLNTIYF; CDR3nt: TGTGCCAGCAGCTCCTACAGGGGGCTAAACACCATATATTTT; abundance: many; d_gene: TRBD1; j_gene: TRBJ1-3; v_gene: TRBV7-2
CDR3aa: CASSATPEYNEQFF; CDR3nt: TGCGCCAGCAGTGCGACACCGGAATACAATGAGCAGTTCTTC; abundance: -; d_gene: -; j_gene: TRBJ2-1; v_gene: TRBV10-2
CDR3aa: CASSSGTSTYEQYF; CDR3nt: TGCGCCAGCAGTTCCGGGACTTCGACCTACGAGCAGTACTTC; abundance: many; d_gene: -; j_gene: TRBJ2-7; v_gene: TRBV5-1
CDR3aa: CASTLFGGGPNEQYF; CDR3nt: TGTGCCAGCACTTTATTCGGGGGAGGGCCCAACGAGCAGTACTTC; abundance: many; d_gene: TRBD2; j_gene: TRBJ2-7; v_gene: TRBV12-3/TRBV12-4
CDR3aa: CSLTGTGVVTEAFF; CDR3nt: TGCAGTCTAACCGGGACAGGGGTTGTCACTGAAGCTTTCTTT; abundance: -; d_gene: TRBD1; j_gene: TRBJ1-1; v_gene: TRBV20-1
CDR3aa: CASSQDTTLQGGYGYTF; CDR3nt: TGTGCCAGCAGCCAAGACACTACCCTACAGGGAGGCTATGGCTACACCTTC; abundance: few; d_gene: -; j_gene: TRBJ1-2; v_gene: TRBV4-2
CDR3aa: CASRQYNEQFF; CDR3nt: TGTGCCAGCAGGCAGTACAATGAGCAGTTCTTC; abundance: many; d_gene: -; j_gene: TRBJ2-1; v_gene: TRBV6-5
CDR3aa: CSVPPGASLNEQFF; CDR3nt: TGCAGCGTTCCCCCAGGAGCTTCTTTGAATGAGCAGTTCTTC; abundance: many; d_gene: -; j_gene: TRBJ2-1; v_gene: TRBV29-1
CDR3aa: CSASIGGDLYEQYF; CDR3nt: TGCAGTGCTAGCATAGGGGGCGATTTATACGAGCAGTACTTC; abundance: many; d_gene: TRBD1; j_gene: TRBJ2-7; v_gene: TRBV20-1